This TCR beta chain was obtained from a study of CD8 T cells in Susac syndrome. Roughly 0.45 to 1 ug RNA was reverse transcribed with random hexamers. TCRdb passed the immunoSEQ multiplex PCR reads through MiXCR, listing each CDR3 protein once. The table shows around 100,000 distinct CDR3 sequences, with 95% occurring only once. CD8+ and CD4+ blood T cells underwent TCR beta sequencing. This CDR3 has 13 residues. Germline V gene data show CDR1 as DFQATT and CDR2 as SNEGSKA (reference sequence). Trimming left V 5 bases short and J 0 bases short, with 11 bases between. This clonotype was counted once. This rearrangement joins TRBV20-1 to TRBJ2-7; the D gene is possibly TRBD2 (5 bases). The TCR comes from a human donor with Susac syndrome. Sequencing used CD8+ T cells from PBMCs. The CDR3 here is CSARRAVSYEQYF. The CDR3 nucleotides read TGCAGTGCTCGGCGGGCAGTCTCCTACGAGCAGTACTTC.